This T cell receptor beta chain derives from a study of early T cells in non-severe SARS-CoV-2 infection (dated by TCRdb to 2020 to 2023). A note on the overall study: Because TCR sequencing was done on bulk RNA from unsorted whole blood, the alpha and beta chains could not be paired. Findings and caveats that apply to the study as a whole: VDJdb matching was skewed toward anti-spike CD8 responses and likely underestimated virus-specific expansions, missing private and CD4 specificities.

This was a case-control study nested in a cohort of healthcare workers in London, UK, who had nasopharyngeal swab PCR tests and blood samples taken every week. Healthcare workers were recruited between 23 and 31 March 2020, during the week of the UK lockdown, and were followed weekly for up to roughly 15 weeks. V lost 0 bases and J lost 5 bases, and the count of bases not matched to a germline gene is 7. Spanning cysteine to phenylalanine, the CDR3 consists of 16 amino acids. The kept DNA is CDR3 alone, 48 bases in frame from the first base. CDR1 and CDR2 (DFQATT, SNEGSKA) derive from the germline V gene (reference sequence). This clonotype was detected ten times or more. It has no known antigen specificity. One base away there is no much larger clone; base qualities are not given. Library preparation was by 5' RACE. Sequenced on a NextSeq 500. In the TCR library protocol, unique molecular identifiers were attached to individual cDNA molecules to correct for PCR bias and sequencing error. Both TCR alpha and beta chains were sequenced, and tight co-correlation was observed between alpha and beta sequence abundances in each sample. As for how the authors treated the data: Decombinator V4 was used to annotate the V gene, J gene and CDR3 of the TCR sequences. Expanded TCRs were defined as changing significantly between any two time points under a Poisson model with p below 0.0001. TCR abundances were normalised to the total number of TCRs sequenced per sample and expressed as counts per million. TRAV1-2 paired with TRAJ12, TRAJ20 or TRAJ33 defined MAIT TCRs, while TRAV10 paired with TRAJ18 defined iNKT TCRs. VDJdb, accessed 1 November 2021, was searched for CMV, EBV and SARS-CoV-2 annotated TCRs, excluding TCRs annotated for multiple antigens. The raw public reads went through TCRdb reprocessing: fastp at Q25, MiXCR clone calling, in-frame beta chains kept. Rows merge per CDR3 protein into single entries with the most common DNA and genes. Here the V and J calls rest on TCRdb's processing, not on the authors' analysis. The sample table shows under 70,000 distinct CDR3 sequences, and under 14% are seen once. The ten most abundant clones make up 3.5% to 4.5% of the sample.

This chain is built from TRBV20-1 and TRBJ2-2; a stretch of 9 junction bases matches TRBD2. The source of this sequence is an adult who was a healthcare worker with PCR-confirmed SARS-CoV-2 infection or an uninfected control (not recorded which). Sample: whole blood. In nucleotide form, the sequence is TGCAGTGCTAGAGAACCGGCTAGCGGGGTAACCGGGGAGCTGTTTTTT. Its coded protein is CSAREPASGVTGELFF.